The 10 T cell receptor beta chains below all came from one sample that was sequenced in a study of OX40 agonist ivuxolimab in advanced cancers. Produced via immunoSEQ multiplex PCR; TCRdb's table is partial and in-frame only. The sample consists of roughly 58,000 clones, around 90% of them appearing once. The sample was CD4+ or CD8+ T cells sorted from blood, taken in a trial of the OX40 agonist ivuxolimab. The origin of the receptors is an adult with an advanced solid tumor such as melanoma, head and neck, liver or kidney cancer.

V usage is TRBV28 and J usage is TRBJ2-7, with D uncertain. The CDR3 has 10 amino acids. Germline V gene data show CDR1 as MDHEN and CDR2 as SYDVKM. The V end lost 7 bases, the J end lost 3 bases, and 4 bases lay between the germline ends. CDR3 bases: TGTGCCAGCAAGGGCTACGAGCAGTACTTC. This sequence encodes CASKGYEQYF.

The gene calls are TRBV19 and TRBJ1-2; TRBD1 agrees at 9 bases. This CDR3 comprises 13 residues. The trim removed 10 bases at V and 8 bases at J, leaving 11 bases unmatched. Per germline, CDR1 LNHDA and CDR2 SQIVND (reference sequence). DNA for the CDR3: TGTGCCACCTCGGGACAGGGAATATGGGGCTACACCTTC. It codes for CATSGQGIWGYTF.

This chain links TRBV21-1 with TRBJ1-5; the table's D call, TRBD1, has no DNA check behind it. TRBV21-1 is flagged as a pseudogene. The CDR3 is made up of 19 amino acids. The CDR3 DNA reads TGTGCCAGCAGCAAAGAAGGCGGTCAGGGGTACAATAGCAATCAGCCCCAGCATTTT. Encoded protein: CASSKEGGQGYNSNQPQHF.

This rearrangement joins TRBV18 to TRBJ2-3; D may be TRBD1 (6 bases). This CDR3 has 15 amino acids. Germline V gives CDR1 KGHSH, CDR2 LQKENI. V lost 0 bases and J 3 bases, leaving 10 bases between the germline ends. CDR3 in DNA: TGTGCCAGCTCACCACCGTCAGGGGAAACAGATACGCAGTATTTT. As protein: CASSPPSGETDTQYF.

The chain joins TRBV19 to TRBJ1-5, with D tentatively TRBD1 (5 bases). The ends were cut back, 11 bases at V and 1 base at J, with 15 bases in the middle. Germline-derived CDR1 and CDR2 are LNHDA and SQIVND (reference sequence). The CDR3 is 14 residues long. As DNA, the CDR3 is TGTGCCGGCGGGACTACCGGGAGCAATCAGCCCCAGCATTTT. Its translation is CAGGTTGSNQPQHF.

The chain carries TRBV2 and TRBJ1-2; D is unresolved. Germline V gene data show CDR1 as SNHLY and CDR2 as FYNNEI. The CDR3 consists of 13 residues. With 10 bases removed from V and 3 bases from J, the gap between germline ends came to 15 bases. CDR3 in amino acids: CATMVGRDYGYTF. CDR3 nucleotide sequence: TGTGCCACTATGGTAGGGCGGGACTATGGCTACACCTTC.

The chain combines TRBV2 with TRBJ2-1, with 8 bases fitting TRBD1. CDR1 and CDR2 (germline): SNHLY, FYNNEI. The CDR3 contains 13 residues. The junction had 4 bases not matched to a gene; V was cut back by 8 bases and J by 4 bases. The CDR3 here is CASGTGAYNEQFF. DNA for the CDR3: TGTGCCAGCGGGACAGGCGCATACAATGAGCAGTTCTTC.

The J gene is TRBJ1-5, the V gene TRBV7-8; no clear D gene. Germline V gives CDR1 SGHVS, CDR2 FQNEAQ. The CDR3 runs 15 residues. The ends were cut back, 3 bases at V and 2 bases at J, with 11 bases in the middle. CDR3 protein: CASSFAAGGNQPQHF. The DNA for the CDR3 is TGTGCCAGCAGCTTTGCGGCCGGGGGCAATCAGCCCCAGCATTTT.

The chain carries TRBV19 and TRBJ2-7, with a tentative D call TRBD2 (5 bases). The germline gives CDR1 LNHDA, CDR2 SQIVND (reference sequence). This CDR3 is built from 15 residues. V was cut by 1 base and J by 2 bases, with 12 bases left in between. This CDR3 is CASSIGFGRPYEQYF. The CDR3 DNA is TGTGCCAGTAGTATAGGATTTGGGAGACCCTACGAGCAGTACTTC. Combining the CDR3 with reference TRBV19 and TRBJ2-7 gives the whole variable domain DGGITQSPKYLFRKEGQNVTLSCEQNLNHDAMYWYRQDPGQGLRLIYYSQIVNDFQKGDIAEGYSVSREKKESFPLTVTSAQKNPTAFYLCASSIGFGRPYEQYFGPGTRLTVT.

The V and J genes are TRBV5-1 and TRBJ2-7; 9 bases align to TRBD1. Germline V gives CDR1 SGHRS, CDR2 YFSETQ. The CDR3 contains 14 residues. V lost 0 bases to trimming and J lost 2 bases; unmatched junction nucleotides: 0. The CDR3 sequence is CASSLGTGAYEQYF. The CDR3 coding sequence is TGCGCCAGCAGCTTGGGGACAGGGGCCTACGAGCAGTACTTC.